One T cell receptor (beta chain) is described in this entry. Which antigen it targets is not known. Per-nucleotide qualities are absent, and no much larger clonotype sits a single base away. The data derive from a study of tumor-infiltrating lymphocytes in oesophageal squamous cell carcinoma (dated by TCRdb to the mid-2010s). From V the trimming removes 1 base and from J it removes 2 bases, while the gene matches leave 8 bases of the junction unaccounted for. CDR1 and CDR2 (MGHRA, YSYEKL) derive from the germline V gene. Its CDR3 holds 16 amino acids, cysteine through phenylalanine. The DNA shown is the 48-base CDR3, in frame from base 1. Receptors were amplified or captured by PCR. Sequencing was performed on an Illumina HiSeq 2000. TCRdb reran the public reads through fastp at Q25 and MiXCR, keeping productive beta chains. Here each entry gathers all rows of one CDR3 protein and keeps the most common genes and DNA. A total of approximately 11,000 distinct CDR3 sequences appear in this sample, roughly 54% of them only once. The top ten clonotypes cover around 25% of the sample.

This clonotype was obtained from a male donor with esophageal squamous cell carcinoma. This chain joins TRBV4-1 to TRBJ2-7; 7 middle bases align to TRBD1. The source material was esophageal tumor tissue. CDR3 reads: CASSQGSDRLTYEQYF. The nucleotides are TGCGCCAGCAGCCAAGGGTCGGACAGGCTAACCTACGAGCAGTACTTC.